This TCR beta chain was observed in a study of T-cell memory formation after mild COVID-19. Concerning this clonotype itself: The antigen is not known.

Study-wide results and caveats: Pre-infection memory contained some responding clones, which suggested that cross-reactive memory had joined.

TCRdb processed the 5' RACE reads anew with MiXCR; each CDR3 protein has one entry. In the table there are about 430,000 distinct CDR3 sequences, approximately 24% of which are singletons. Specimen: PBMCs or a T cell subset sorted from them (not recorded which). The receptor comes from an adult woman who had mild COVID-19 (a few samples of this study predate the infection). Cell type and time point are not known.

CDR3: CASSLGEEFYTGELFF. The CDR3 DNA reads as TGTGCCAGCAGTTTGGGGGAAGAGTTCTACACCGGGGAGCTGTTTTTT. The chain employs TRBV12-3 or TRBV12-4 and TRBJ2-2; either TRBD1 or TRBD2 may fit D (5 bases each). The CDR3 runs to 16 residues. V was clipped by 3 bases and J by 3 bases, with 14 bases between them.